The 18 T cell receptor beta chains reported below all come from one sample, sequenced in a study of T cells after yellow fever vaccination. TCRdb re-analysed the 5' RACE reads in MiXCR, keeping a single row per CDR3 protein. The sample holds a few hundred thousand distinct CDR3 sequences, roughly 13% seen once. This material consisted of CD4+ T cells sorted from PBMCs, taken 45 days after the yellow fever booster vaccination. These receptors all come from a man younger than 40 who received the YFV17D yellow fever vaccine.

This clonotype was observed a handful of times. The CDR3 nucleotides are TGTGCCAGCACCCTATCTGGTTCGGGCCGGCAAAAACTGTTTTTT. Residues: CASTLSGSGRQKLFF. The chain carries TRBV28 and TRBJ1-4; unclear D gene. Germline V gene lookup returns CDR1 MDHEN and CDR2 SYDVKM. The CDR3 length is 15 residues. Trimming shortened V by 7 bases and J by 9 bases, and 21 bases separated the two germline ends.

V and J are TRBV20-1 and TRBJ2-3, with D perhaps matching TRBD1 (5 bases). The V gene lost 3 bases and the J gene lost 2 bases, with 18 bases spanning the gap. The V gene's germline CDR1 is DFQATT and CDR2 SNEGSKA (reference sequence). CDR3 length: 16 residues. CDR3 protein: CSASARPSQDTDTQYF. The CDR3 DNA reads as TGCAGTGCTAGTGCCCGCCCCTCACAGGACACAGATACGCAGTATTTT.

This clonotype was counted a few times. V and J are TRBV14 and TRBJ2-2, with no clear D. This CDR3 is 13 amino acids long. Between the trimmed V and J ends, which lost 2 bases and 7 bases, there was a span of 8 bases. Germline lookup yields CDR1 SGHDN and CDR2 FVKESK. The CDR3 bases are TGTGCCAGCAGCCAATCCATAAGCGGGGAGCTGTTTTTT. Protein product: CASSQSISGELFF.

The rearrangement links TRBV6-4 to TRBJ2-7; D is ambiguous. From germline, CDR1 is MRHNA and CDR2 SNTAGT. The CDR3 contains 15 residues. V was cut by 4 bases and J by 4 bases, with 17 bases left in between. Here the CDR3 reads CASSVGELQTYEQYF. The CDR3, as DNA: TGTGCCAGCAGTGTCGGTGAGTTACAGACGTACGAGCAGTACTTC.

There are a few counts of this clonotype. This sequence joins TRBV20-1 and TRBJ2-1, with 10 nucleotides matching TRBD2. This CDR3 has 14 residues. V was clipped by 4 bases and J by 10 bases; unmatched bases: 10. Germline values: CDR1 DFQATT, CDR2 SNEGSKA (reference sequence). CDR3 sequence reads: CSAKAGGPREEQFF. The CDR3 DNA sequence: TGCAGTGCTAAAGCGGGAGGGCCCAGAGAGGAGCAGTTCTTC.

This clonotype was counted only a few times. The chain couples TRBV5-1 to TRBJ1-1; D is unclear. Germline V CDR1 and CDR2: SGHRS, YFSETQ. V was cut by 0 bases and J by 3 bases, with 15 bases left in between. The CDR3 runs to 16 residues. The CDR3 DNA reads TGCGCCAGCAGCTTGGATTCTGGGATCCTGGACACTGAAGCTTTCTTT. Its protein product is CASSLDSGILDTEAFF.

The CDR3 spells CSASTSGTQAGQETQYF. In nucleotides, the CDR3 is TGCAGTGCTTCGACTAGCGGGACCCAGGCGGGCCAAGAGACCCAGTACTTC. The chain uses TRBV20-1 and TRBJ2-5; 11 bases map to TRBD2. The CDR3 loop spans 17 amino acids. With V trimmed by 5 bases and J by 1 base, 12 bases remained unmatched. CDR1 is DFQATT and CDR2 is SNEGSKA in the germline V gene (reference sequence).

This chain connects TRBV5-1 to TRBJ2-7; D call uncertain. CDR1 SGHRS and CDR2 YFSETQ come from the germline V gene. CDR3 length: 15 amino acids. V was shortened by 2 bases and J by 3 bases, with 15 bases between the two germline ends. DNA for the CDR3: TGCGCCAGCAGCTTAGGTATCCAGCCAGGCTACGAGCAGTACTTC. Translating gives CASSLGIQPGYEQYF.

The table lists this clonotype with a few counts. This chain connects TRBV25-1 to TRBJ2-7; 9 bases align to TRBD2. Germline loops: CDR1 MGHDK, CDR2 SYGVNS. V lost 1 base, J lost 0 bases, and 4 bases stayed unmatched. The CDR3 runs 16 residues. The CDR3, as DNA: TGTGCCAGCAGTGAATGGGCTAGCGGGAACTCCTACGAGCAGTACTTC. Protein product: CASSEWASGNSYEQYF.

The chain carries TRBV28 and TRBJ2-7; TRBD2 matches at 7 bases. The CDR3 covers 13 residues. V dropped 8 bases and J dropped 3; count of bases not matched to a gene: 7. Germline CDR1 is MDHEN and CDR2 is SYDVKM. In nucleotides, the CDR3 is TGTGCCAGCCGGGGGGAGCGGGGCTACGAGCAGTACTTC. It encodes CASRGERGYEQYF.

This clonotype was observed a handful of times. The chain is built from TRBV4-3 and TRBJ2-7; tentative D call: TRBD2 (6 bases). V was pared by 4 bases and J by 2 bases, with 9 bases between. This CDR3 comprises 13 residues. Germline lookup yields CDR1 LGHNA and CDR2 YSLEER. CDR3 residues: CASSRDLAYEQYF. CDR3 bases: TGCGCCAGCAGCCGGGACTTAGCCTACGAGCAGTACTTC.

DNA of the CDR3: TGTGCCACCAGCTTACAGGGTGCCTACGAGCAGTACTTC. Translation gives CATSLQGAYEQYF. The genes are TRBV15 and TRBJ2-7; maybe TRBD1 (6 bases). This CDR3 is built from 13 residues. Germline loops: CDR1 LNHNV, CDR2 YYDKDF (reference sequence). V was cut by 5 bases and J by 2 bases, with 10 bases left in between.

The table lists this clonotype with a few counts. The chain uses TRBV6-2 or TRBV6-3 and TRBJ2-2, with D tentatively TRBD1 or TRBD2 (5 bases each). Germline V gene sequence: CDR1 MNHEY, CDR2 SVGEGT. Trimming shortened V by 6 bases and J by 4 bases, and 9 bases separated the two germline ends. CDR3 length: 13 amino acids. CDR3 coding DNA: TGTGCCAGCAGCGGGACCCTCACCGGGGAGCTGTTTTTT. Amino acid sequence: CASSGTLTGELFF.

The rearrangement joins TRBV7-2 to TRBJ2-7, with D possibly TRBD2 on 5 matching bases. CDR1 and CDR2 (germline): SGHTA, FQGNSA. Trimming left V 2 bases short and J 3 bases short, with 11 bases between. This CDR3 contains 14 residues. The CDR3: CASSLQSGVYEQYF. As DNA, the CDR3 is TGTGCCAGCAGCTTACAATCCGGGGTCTACGAGCAGTACTTC.

There are a few counts of this clonotype. This chain uses TRBV18 with TRBJ1-3; no reliable D call. CDR1 is KGHSH and CDR2 is LQKENI in the germline V gene. The V and J ends lost 2 bases and 4 bases respectively, with 9 bases between them. The CDR3 has 14 residues. The DNA for the CDR3 is TGTGCCAGCTCACCAGTCGGGAGAGGAAACACCATATATTTT. This codes for CASSPVGRGNTIYF.

This chain uses TRBV7-2 with TRBJ2-3; the D gene is possibly TRBD1 (6 bases). This CDR3 comprises 15 residues. Germline loops: CDR1 SGHTA, CDR2 FQGNSA. V was cut by 5 bases and J by 5 bases, with 17 bases left in between. CDR3 nucleotide sequence: TGTGCCAGCAGCCTACAGGGTTGGCTTCAAGATACGCAGTATTTT. This codes for CASSLQGWLQDTQYF.

The chain is built from TRBV6-1 and TRBJ2-3; the D call may be TRBD1 or TRBD2 (5 bases each). Germline V CDR1 and CDR2: MNHNS, SASEGT. Trimming shortened V by 5 bases and J by 0 bases, and 12 bases separated the two germline ends. The CDR3 has 15 amino acids. CDR3: CASSRGALSTDTQYF. CDR3 coding DNA: TGTGCCAGCAGTCGAGGGGCGTTGAGCACAGATACGCAGTATTTT.

In its sample, this clonotype was seen a few times. This chain links TRBV20-1 with TRBJ1-1; D call uncertain. CDR1 and CDR2 from the germline V gene are DFQATT and SNEGSKA (reference sequence). The CDR3 is 14 residues long. Between the trimmed V and J ends, which lost 4 bases and 0 bases, there was a span of 12 bases. Written as DNA, the CDR3 is TGCAGTGCTAACGCAGTCGGGCTGAACACTGAAGCTTTCTTT. As protein: CSANAVGLNTEAFF.